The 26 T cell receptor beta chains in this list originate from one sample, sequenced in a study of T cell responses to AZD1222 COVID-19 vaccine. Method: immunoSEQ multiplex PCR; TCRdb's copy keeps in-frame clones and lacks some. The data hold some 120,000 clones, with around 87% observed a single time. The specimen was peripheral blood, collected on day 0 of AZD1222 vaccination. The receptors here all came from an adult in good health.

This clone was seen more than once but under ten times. The CDR3 here is CASSQRGYYGYTF. DNA of the CDR3: TGTGCCAGCAGCCAACGGGGGTACTATGGCTACACCTTC. This chain uses TRBV5-4 with TRBJ1-2; D is perhaps TRBD1 (5 bases). The CDR3 length is 13 residues. V was shortened by 4 bases and J by 3 bases, with 10 bases between the two germline ends. The germline V gene encodes CDR1 SGHNT and CDR2 YYREEE (reference sequence).

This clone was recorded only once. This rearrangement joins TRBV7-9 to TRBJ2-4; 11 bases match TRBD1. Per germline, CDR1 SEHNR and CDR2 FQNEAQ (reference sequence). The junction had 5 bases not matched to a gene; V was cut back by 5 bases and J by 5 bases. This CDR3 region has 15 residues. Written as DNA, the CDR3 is TGTGCCAGCAGCGACTCGGACAGGGGGCAAAACATTCAGTACTTC. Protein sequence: CASSDSDRGQNIQYF. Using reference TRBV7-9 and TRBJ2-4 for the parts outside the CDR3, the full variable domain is DTGVSQNPRHKITKRGQNVTFRCDPISEHNRLYWYRQTLGQGPEFLTYFQNEAQLEKSRLLSDRFSAERPKGSFSTLEIQRTEQGDSAMYLCASSDSDRGQNIQYFGAGTRLSVL.

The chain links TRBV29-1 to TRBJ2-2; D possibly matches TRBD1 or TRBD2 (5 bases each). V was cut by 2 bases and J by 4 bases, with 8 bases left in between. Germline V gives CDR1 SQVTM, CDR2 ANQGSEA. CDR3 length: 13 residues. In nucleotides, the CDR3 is TGCAGCGTTGAACTTGGGGGCACCGGGGAGCTGTTTTTT. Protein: CSVELGGTGELFF.

CDR3 DNA: TGTGCCAGCAGCGGCACAGGGGACGGCACTGAAGCTTTCTTT. Its translation: CASSGTGDGTEAFF. The chain couples TRBV9 to TRBJ1-1, with 7 bases aligning to TRBD1. The junction had 6 bases not matched to a gene; V was cut back by 3 bases and J by 4 bases. The CDR3 contains 14 residues. From germline, CDR1 is SGDLS and CDR2 YYNGEE.

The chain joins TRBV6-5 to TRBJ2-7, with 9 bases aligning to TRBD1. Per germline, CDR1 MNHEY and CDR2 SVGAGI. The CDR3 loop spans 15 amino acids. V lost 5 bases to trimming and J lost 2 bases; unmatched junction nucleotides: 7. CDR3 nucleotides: TGTGCCAGCAGTCAGCGACAGGGGGTTCCCTACGAGCAGTACTTC. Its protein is CASSQRQGVPYEQYF.

This CDR3 is CASRTPLGRMSYEQYF. DNA for the CDR3: TGTGCCAGCAGAACCCCTCTGGGACGGATGTCCTACGAGCAGTACTTC. This sequence joins TRBV7-8 and TRBJ2-7, with D perhaps matching TRBD1 or TRBD2 (5 bases each). V lost 6 bases, J lost 1 base, and 19 bases lay in between. Germline V gene lookup returns CDR1 SGHVS and CDR2 FQNEAQ. The CDR3 contains 16 residues.

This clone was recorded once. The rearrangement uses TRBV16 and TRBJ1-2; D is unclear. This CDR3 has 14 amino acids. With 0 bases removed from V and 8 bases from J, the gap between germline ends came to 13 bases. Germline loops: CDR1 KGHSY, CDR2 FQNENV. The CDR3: CASSQSRAVGGYTF. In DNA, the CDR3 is TGTGCCAGCAGCCAATCCCGGGCCGTTGGGGGCTACACCTTC.

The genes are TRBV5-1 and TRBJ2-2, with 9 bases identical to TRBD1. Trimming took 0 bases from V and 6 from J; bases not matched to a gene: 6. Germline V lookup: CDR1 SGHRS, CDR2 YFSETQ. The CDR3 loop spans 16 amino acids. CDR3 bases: TGCGCCAGCAGCTTGGCCGGGACAGGGATCCCCGGGGAGCTGTTTTTT. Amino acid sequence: CASSLAGTGIPGELFF.

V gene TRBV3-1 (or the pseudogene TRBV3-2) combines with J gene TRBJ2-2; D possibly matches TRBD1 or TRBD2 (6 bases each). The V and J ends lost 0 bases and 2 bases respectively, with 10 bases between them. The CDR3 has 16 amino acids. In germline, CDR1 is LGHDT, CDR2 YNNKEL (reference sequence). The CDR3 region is CASSQDWGANTGELFF. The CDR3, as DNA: TGTGCCAGCAGCCAAGATTGGGGGGCAAACACCGGGGAGCTGTTTTTT.

CDR3 sequence reads: CASKGQASYEQYF. The DNA for the CDR3 is TGTGCCAGTAAGGGACAGGCGTCCTACGAGCAGTACTTC. This rearrangement joins TRBV11-2 to TRBJ2-7; 8 positions agree with TRBD1. After removal of 9 bases from V and 1 base from J, the junction contained 5 bases not matched to a gene. The germline CDR1 and CDR2 sequences are SGHAT and FQNNGV. The CDR3 has 13 residues.

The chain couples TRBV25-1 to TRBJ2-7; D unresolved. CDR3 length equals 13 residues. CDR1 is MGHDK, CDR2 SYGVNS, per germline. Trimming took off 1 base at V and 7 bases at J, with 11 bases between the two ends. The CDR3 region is CASSEFTVGEQYF. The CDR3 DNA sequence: TGTGCCAGCAGTGAATTCACGGTCGGGGAGCAGTACTTC.

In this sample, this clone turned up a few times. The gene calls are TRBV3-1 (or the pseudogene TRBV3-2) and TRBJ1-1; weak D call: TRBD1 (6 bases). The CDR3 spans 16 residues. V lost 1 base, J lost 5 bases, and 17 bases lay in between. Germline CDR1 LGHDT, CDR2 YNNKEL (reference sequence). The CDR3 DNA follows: TGTGCCAGCAGCCAAGGGCCACAGGGAGTGGGAACTGAAGCTTTCTTT. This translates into CASSQGPQGVGTEAFF.

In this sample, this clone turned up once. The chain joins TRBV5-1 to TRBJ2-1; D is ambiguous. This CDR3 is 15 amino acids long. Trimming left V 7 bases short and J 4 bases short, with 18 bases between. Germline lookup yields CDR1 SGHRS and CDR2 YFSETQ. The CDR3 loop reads CASAPHRAQYNEQFF. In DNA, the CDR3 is TGCGCCAGCGCCCCCCACAGAGCCCAATACAATGAGCAGTTCTTC.

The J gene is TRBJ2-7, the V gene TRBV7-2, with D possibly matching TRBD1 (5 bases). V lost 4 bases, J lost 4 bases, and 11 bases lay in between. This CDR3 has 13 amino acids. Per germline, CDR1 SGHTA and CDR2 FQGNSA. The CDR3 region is CASSSTAPYEQYF. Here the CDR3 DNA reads TGTGCCAGCAGCTCGACAGCCCCTTACGAGCAGTACTTC.

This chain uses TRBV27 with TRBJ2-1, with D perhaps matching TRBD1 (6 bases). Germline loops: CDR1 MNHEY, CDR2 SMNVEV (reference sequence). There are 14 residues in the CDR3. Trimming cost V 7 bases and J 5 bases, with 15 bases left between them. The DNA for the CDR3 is TGTGCCAGCACCCAGAGGGGGTTCAACAATGAGCAGTTCTTC. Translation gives CASTQRGFNNEQFF.

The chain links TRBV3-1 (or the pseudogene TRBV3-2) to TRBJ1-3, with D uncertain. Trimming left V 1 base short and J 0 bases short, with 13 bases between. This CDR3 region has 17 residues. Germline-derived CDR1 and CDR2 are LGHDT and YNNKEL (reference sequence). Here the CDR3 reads CASSQVELRASGNTIYF. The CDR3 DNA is TGTGCCAGCAGCCAAGTTGAACTTAGGGCCTCTGGAAACACCATATATTTT.

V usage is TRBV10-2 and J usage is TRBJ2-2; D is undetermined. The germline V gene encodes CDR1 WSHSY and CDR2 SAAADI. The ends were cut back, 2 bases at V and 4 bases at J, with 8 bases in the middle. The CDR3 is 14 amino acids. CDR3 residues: CASSEPALTGELFF. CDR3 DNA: TGCGCCAGCAGTGAGCCGGCCCTCACCGGGGAGCTGTTTTTT.

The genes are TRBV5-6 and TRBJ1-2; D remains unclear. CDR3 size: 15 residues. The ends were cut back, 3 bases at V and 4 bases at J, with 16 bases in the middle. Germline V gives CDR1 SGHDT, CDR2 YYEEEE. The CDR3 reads CASSSREESAYGYTF. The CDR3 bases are TGTGCCAGCAGCTCACGCGAGGAGTCCGCCTATGGCTACACCTTC.

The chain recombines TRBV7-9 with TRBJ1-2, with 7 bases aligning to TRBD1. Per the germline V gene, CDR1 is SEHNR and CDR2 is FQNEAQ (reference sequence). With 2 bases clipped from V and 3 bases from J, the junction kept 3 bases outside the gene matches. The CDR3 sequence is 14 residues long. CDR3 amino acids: CASSLQGGDYGYTF. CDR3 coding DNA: TGTGCCAGCAGCTTACAGGGGGGAGACTATGGCTACACCTTC. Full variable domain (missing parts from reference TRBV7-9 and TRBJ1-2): DTGVSQNPRHKITKRGQNVTFRCDPISEHNRLYWYRQTLGQGPEFLTYFQNEAQLEKSRLLSDRFSAERPKGSFSTLEIQRTEQGDSAMYLCASSLQGGDYGYTFGSGTRLTVV.

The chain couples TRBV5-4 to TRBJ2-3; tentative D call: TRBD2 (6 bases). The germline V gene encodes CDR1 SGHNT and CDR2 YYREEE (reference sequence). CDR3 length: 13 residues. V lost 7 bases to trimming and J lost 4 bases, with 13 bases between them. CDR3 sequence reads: CASGLTGADTQYF. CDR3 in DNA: TGTGCCAGCGGGTTGACGGGAGCAGATACGCAGTATTTT.

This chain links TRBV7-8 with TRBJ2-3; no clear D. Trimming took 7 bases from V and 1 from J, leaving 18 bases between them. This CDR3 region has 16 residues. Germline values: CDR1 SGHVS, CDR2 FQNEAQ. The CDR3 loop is CASTPHVWKGTDTQYF. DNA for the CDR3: TGTGCCAGCACCCCTCACGTGTGGAAGGGCACAGATACGCAGTATTTT.

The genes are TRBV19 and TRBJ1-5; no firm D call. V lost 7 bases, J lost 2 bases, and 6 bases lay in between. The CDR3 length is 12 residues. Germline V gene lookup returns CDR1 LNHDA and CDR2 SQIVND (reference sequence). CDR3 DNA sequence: TGTGCCAGTAACTTAGGCAATCAGCCCCAGCATTTT. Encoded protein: CASNLGNQPQHF.

DNA for the CDR3: TGTGCCAGCTCACCAAGCCCGGGAAGGGAAGCTTTCTTT. This translates into CASSPSPGREAFF. The chain uses TRBV18 and TRBJ1-1, with D unclear. The germline V and J ends were trimmed by 2 bases and 8 bases, with 12 bases remaining between them. The CDR3 totals 13 residues. CDR1 is KGHSH, CDR2 LQKENI, per germline.

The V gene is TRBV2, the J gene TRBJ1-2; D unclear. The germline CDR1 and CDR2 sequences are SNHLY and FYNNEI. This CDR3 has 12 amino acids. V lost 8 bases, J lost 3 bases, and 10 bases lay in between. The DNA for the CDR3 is TGTGCCAGCCGGTGGTCATACTATGGCTACACCTTC. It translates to CASRWSYYGYTF.

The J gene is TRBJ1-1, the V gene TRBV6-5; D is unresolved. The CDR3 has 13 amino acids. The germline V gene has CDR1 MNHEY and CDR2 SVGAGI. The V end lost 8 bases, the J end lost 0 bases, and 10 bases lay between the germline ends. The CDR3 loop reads CASSRNMNTEAFF. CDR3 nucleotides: TGTGCCAGCTCTAGAAACATGAACACTGAAGCTTTCTTT.

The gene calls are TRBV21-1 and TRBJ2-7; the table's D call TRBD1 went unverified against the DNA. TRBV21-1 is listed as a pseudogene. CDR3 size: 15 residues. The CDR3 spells CASSKGGTGAYEQYF. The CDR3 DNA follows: TGTGCCAGCAGCAAAGGGGGGACAGGGGCCTACGAGCAGTACTTC.